Only one count was recorded for the clone carrying this TCR beta chain. What it recognizes is unknown. Per the germline V gene, CDR1 is WSHSY and CDR2 is SAAADI. Trimming removed 6 bases at V and 5 bases at J, with 20 bases between. This CDR3 spans 16 amino acids. The sample originates from a study of blood T cells in healthy people across ages. Overall study findings and caveats: Naive T cell percentage showed a strong correlation with the diversity of TCR beta.

Then a second PCR, running roughly 7 to 11 cycles, was carried out with a sample-barcoded 5' primer and a J-beta primer mix. The authors tagged each cDNA molecule using a template-switch adaptor with 12 random nucleotides. Individual samples furnished no less than 2.5 million CDR3-containing paired-end reads apiece. TCRdb reprocessed the 5' RACE reads via MiXCR and lists one record per CDR3 protein. The sample carries 1.5 million to 2 million distinct CDR3 sequences, 28% recorded once. In each sample, at least 7 million PBMCs were isolated. The clonotype comes from a woman in her thirties in good health. Sequencing used blood. V usage is TRBV10-2 and J usage is TRBJ1-5, with D tentatively TRBD1 (6 bases). CDR3 protein: CASRQYRVLRDQPQHF. The CDR3 DNA reads TGCGCCAGCAGACAGTACAGGGTGCTGCGGGATCAGCCCCAGCATTTT.